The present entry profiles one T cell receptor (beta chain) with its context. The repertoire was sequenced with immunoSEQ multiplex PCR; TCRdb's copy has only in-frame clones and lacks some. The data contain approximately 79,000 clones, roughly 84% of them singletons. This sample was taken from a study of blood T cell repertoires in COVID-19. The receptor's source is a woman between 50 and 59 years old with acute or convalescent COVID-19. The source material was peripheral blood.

The CDR3 sequence: CASSRDSSRVNEQYF. In DNA, the CDR3 is TGTGCCAGTAGTAGGGACAGCTCGCGGGTAAACGAGCAGTACTTC. This rearrangement joins TRBV19 to TRBJ2-7, with 7 bases fitting TRBD1. The V gene end was trimmed by 4 bases and the J gene end by 5 bases; junction bases not matched to a gene: 11. The CDR3 loop spans 15 amino acids. The germline V gene has CDR1 LNHDA and CDR2 SQIVND (reference sequence).